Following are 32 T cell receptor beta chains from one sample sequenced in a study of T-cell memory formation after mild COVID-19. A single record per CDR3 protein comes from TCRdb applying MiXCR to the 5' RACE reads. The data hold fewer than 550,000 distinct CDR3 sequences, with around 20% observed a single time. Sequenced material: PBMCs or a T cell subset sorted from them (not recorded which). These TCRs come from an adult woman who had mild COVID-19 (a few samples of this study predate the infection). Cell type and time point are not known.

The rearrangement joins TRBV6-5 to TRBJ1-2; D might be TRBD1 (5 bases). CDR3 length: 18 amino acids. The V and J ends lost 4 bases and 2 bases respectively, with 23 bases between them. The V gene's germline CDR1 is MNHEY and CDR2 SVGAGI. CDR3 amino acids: CASSSRDPTKDYNYGYTF. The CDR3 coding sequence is TGTGCCAGCAGTTCCCGGGACCCAACTAAGGATTACAACTATGGCTACACCTTC.

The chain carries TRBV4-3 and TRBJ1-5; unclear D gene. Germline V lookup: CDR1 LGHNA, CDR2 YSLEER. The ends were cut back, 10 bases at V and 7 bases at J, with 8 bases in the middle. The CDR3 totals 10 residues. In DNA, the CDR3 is TGCGCCACCTTAGACCAGCCCCAGCATTTT. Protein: CATLDQPQHF.

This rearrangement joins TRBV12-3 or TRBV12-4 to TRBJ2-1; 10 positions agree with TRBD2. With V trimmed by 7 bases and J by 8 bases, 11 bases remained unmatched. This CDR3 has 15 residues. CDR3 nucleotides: TGTGCCAGCACTACCTCTAGCGGGAGTATCTATGAGCAGTTCTTC. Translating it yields CASTTSSGSIYEQFF.

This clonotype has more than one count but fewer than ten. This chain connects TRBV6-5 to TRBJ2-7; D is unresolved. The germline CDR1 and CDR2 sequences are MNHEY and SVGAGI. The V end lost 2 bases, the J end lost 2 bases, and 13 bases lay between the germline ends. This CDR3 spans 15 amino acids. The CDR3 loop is CASSYPSDGTYEQYF. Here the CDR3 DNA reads TGTGCCAGCAGTTACCCTTCCGACGGCACCTACGAGCAGTACTTC.

CDR3: CASSQDGTAGGDTQYF. The CDR3, as DNA: TGTGCCAGCAGCCAAGATGGGACTGCCGGGGGGGATACGCAGTATTTT. This chain links TRBV4-2 with TRBJ2-3; 7 bases are shared with TRBD2. This CDR3 comprises 16 residues. The ends lost 0 bases at V and 6 bases at J; junction bases unmatched: 9. The germline V gene encodes CDR1 LGHNA and CDR2 YNFKEQ.

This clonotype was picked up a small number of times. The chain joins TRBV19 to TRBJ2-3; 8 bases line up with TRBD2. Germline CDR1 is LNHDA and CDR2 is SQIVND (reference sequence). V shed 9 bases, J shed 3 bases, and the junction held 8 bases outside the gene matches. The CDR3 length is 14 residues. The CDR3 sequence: CASRLTGGTDTQYF. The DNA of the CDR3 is TGTGCCAGCCGTCTGACGGGGGGGACAGATACGCAGTATTTT. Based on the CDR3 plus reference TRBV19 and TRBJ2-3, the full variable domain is DGGITQSPKYLFRKEGQNVTLSCEQNLNHDAMYWYRQDPGQGLRLIYYSQIVNDFQKGDIAEGYSVSREKKESFPLTVTSAQKNPTAFYLCASRLTGGTDTQYFGPGTRLTVL.

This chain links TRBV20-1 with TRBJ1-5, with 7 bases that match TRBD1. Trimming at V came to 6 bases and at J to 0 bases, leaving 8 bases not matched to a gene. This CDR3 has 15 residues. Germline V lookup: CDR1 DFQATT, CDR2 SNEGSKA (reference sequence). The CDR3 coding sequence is TGCAGTGCCTCAGGACAGGCTTATAGCAATCAGCCCCAGCATTTT. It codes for CSASGQAYSNQPQHF.

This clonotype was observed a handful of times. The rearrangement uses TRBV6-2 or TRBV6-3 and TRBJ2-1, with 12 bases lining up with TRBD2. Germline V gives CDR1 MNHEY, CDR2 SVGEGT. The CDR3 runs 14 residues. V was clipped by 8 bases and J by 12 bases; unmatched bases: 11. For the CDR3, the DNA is TGTGCCAGCTCCGGACTAGCGGGATCTCTGGGGCAGTTCTTC. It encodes CASSGLAGSLGQFF.

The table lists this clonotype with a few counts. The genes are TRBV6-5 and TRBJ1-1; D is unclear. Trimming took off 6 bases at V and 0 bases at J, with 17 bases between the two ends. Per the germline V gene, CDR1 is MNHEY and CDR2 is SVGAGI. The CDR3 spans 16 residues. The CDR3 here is CASRRSTLGLNTEAFF. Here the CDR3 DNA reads TGTGCCAGCAGACGATCAACCCTAGGGCTGAACACTGAAGCTTTCTTT.

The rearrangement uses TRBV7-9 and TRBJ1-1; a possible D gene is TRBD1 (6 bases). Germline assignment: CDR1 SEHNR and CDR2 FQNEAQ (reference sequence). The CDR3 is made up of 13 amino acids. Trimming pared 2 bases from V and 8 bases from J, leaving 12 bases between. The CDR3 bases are TGTGCCAGCAGCTTAACTCCCGGGGGCGAAGCTTTCTTT. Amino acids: CASSLTPGGEAFF.

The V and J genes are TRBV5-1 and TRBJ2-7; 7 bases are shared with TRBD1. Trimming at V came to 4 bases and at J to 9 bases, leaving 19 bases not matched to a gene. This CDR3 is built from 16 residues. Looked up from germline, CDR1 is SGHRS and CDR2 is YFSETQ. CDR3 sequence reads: CASSQEFGTAQFGQYF. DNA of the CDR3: TGCGCCAGCAGCCAGGAGTTCGGGACAGCCCAGTTTGGGCAGTACTTC.

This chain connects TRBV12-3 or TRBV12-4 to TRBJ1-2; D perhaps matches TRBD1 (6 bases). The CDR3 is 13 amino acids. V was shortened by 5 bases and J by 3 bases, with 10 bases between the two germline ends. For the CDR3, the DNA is TGTGCCAGCAGTACGGGGGCTCACTATGGCTACACCTTC. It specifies CASSTGAHYGYTF.

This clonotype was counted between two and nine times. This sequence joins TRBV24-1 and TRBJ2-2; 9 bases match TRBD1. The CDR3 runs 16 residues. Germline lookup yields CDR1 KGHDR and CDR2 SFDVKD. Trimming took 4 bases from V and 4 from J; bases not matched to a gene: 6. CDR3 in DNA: TGTGCCACCAGTGACACACACAGGGGGCGCACCGGGGAGCTGTTTTTT. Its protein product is CATSDTHRGRTGELFF.

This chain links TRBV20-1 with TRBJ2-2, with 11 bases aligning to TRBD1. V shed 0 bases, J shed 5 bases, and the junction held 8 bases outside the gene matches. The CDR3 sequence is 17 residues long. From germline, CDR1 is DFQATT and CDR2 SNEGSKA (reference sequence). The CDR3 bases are TGCAGTGCTAGAGATCCGGACGGACAGGGGGCGACCGGGGAGCTGTTTTTT. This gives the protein CSARDPDGQGATGELFF.

CDR3 bases: TGTGCCAGCAGCGTTCGAGGGGGCGCCGGGGAGACCCAGTACTTC. The encoded protein is CASSVRGGAGETQYF. V gene TRBV7-3 combines with J gene TRBJ2-5; 7 bases match TRBD1. V dropped 5 bases and J dropped 5; count of bases not matched to a gene: 11. From germline, CDR1 is SGHTA and CDR2 FQGTGA. CDR3 size: 15 residues. The full variable domain, in which reference TRBV7-3 and TRBJ2-5 provide the parts outside the CDR3, is GAGVSQTPSNKVTEKGKYVELRCDPISGHTALYWYRQSLGQGPEFLIYFQGTGAADDSGLPNDRFFAVRPEGSVSTLKIQRTERGDSAVYLCASSVRGGAGETQYFGPGTRLLVL.

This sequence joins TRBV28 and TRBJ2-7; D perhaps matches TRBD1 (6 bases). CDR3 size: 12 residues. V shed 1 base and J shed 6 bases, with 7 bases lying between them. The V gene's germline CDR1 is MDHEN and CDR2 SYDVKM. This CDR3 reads CASSLSGVEQYF. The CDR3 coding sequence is TGTGCCAGCAGTTTATCAGGGGTCGAGCAGTACTTC.

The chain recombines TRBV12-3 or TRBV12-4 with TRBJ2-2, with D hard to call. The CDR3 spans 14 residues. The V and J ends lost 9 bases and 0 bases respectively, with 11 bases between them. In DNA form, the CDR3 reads TGTGCCAGAGACGACAAAGCGAACACCGGGGAGCTGTTTTTT. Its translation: CARDDKANTGELFF.

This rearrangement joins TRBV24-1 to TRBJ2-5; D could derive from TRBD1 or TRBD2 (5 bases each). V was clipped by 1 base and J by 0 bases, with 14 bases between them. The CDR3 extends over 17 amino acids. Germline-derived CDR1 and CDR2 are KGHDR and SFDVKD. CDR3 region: CATSDFRGVGYQETQYF. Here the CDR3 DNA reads TGTGCCACCAGTGATTTTCGAGGGGTGGGGTACCAAGAGACCCAGTACTTC.

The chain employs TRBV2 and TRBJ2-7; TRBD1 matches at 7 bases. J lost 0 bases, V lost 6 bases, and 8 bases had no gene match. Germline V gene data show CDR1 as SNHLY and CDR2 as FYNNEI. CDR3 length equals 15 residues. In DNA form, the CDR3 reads TGTGCCAGCAGCATGACAGGGTCGGCCTCCTACGAGCAGTACTTC. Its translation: CASSMTGSASYEQYF.

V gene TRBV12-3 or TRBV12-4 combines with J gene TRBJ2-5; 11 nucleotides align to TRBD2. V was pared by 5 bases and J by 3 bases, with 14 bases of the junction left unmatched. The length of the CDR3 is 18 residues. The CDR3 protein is CASSAFRTSGGGKETQYF. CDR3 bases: TGTGCCAGCAGTGCATTCCGAACTAGCGGGGGAGGGAAAGAGACCCAGTACTTC.

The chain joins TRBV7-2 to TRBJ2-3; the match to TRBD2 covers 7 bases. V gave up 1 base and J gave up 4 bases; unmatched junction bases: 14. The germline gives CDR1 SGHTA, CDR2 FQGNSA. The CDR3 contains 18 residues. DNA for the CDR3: TGTGCCAGCAGCTTAGGCCTGGTTGGCGGGAGTAGCGCAGATACGCAGTATTTT. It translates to CASSLGLVGGSSADTQYF.

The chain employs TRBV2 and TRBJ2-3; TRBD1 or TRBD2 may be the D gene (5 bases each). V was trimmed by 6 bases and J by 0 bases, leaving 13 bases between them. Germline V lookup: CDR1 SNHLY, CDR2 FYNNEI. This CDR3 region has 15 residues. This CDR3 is CASSVGTLSTDTQYF. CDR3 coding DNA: TGTGCCAGCAGCGTTGGGACCCTTAGCACAGATACGCAGTATTTT.

The CDR3 sequence: CASSQGQRWGAFF. The CDR3 DNA reads TGCGCCAGCAGCCAAGGACAGAGATGGGGAGCTTTCTTT. This chain connects TRBV4-3 to TRBJ1-1; tentative D call: TRBD1 (5 bases). Germline V gene sequence: CDR1 LGHNA, CDR2 YSLEER. This CDR3 spans 13 amino acids. The V and J ends lost 1 base and 10 bases respectively, with 13 bases between them.

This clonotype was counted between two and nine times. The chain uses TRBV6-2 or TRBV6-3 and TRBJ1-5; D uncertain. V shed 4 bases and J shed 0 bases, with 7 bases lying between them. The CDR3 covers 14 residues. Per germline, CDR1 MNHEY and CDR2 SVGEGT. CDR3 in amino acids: CASSSGDSNQPQHF. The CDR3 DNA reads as TGTGCCAGCAGTTCCGGGGATAGCAATCAGCCCCAGCATTTT.

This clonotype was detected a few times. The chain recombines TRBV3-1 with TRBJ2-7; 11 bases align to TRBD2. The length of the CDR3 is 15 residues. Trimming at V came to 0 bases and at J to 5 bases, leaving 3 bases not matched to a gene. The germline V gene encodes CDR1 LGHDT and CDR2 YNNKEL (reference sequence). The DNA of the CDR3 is TGTGCCAGCAGCCAAGATAGCGGGAGGGCCCACGAGCAGTACTTC. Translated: CASSQDSGRAHEQYF.

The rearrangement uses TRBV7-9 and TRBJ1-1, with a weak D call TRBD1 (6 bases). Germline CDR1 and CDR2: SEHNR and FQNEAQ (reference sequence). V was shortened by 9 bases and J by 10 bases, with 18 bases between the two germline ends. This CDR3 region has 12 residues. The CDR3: CASWRGPTGAFF. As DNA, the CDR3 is TGTGCCAGTTGGCGAGGGCCGACAGGAGCTTTCTTT.

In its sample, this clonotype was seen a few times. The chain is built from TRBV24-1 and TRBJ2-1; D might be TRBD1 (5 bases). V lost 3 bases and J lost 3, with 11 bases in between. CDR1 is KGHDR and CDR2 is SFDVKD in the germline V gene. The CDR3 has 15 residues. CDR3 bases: TGTGCCACCAGTGATAAAGGGCAGGGCTACAATGAGCAGTTCTTC. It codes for CATSDKGQGYNEQFF.

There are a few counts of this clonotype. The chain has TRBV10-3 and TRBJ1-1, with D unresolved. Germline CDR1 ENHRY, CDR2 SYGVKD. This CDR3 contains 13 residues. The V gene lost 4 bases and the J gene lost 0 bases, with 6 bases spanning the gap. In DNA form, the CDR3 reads TGTGCCATCAGTGTAGAGATGAACACTGAAGCTTTCTTT. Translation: CAISVEMNTEAFF.

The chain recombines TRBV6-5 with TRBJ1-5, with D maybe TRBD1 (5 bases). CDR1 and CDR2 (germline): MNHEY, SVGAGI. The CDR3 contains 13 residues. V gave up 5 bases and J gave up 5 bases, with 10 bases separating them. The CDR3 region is CASSKTVDQPQHF. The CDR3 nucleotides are TGTGCCAGCAGTAAGACAGTAGATCAGCCCCAGCATTTT.

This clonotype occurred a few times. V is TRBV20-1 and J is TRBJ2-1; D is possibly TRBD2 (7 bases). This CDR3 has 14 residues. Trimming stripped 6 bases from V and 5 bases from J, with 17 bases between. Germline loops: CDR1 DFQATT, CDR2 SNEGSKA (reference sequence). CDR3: CSAQEGGLDNEQFF. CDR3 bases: TGCAGTGCGCAAGAGGGGGGGCTTGACAATGAGCAGTTCTTC.

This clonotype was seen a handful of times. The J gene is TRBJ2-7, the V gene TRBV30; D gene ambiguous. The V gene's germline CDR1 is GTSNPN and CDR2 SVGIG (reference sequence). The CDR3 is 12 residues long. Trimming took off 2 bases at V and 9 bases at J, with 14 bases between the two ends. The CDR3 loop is CAWSPENPAQYF. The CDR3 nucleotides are TGTGCCTGGAGTCCCGAAAACCCCGCGCAGTACTTC.

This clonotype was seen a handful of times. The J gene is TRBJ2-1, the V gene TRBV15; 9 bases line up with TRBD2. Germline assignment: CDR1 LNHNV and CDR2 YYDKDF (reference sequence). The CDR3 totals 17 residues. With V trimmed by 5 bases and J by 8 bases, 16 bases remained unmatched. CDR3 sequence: CATSSRGGSGSIYEQFF. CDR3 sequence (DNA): TGTGCCACCAGCTCCCGTGGTGGTAGCGGGAGTATCTATGAGCAGTTCTTC.